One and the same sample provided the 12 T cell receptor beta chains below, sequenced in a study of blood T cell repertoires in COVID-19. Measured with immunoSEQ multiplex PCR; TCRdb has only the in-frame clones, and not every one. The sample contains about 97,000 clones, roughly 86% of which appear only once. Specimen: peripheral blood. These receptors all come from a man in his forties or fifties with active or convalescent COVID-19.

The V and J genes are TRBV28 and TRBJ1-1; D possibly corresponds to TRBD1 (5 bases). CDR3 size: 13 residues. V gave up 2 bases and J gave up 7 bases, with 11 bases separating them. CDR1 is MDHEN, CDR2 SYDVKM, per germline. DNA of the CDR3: TGTGCCAGCAGTTTAGGGGCCTGGGGTGAAGCTTTCTTT. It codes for CASSLGAWGEAFF. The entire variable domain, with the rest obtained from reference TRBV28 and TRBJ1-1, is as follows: DVKVTQSSRYLVKRTGEKVFLECVQDMDHENMFWYRQDPGLGLRLIYFSYDVKMKEKGDIPEGYSVSREKKERFSLILESASTNQTSMYLCASSLGAWGEAFFGQGTRLTVV.

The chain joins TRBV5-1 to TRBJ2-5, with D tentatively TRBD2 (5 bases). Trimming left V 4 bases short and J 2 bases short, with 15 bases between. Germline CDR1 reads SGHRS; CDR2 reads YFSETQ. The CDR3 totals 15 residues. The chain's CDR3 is CASSPQPGRQETQYF. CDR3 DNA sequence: TGCGCCAGCAGCCCCCAACCGGGGAGACAAGAGACCCAGTACTTC.

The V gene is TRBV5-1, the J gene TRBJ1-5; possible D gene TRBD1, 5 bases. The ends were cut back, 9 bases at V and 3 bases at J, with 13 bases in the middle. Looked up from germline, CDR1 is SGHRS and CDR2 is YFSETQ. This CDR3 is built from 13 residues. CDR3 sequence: CATGPGDNQPQHF. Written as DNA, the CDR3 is TGCGCCACCGGGCCGGGGGACAATCAGCCCCAGCATTTT.

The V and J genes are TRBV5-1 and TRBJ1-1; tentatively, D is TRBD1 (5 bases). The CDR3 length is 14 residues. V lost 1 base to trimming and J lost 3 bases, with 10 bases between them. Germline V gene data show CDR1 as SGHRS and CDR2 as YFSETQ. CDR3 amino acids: CASSLRGGDTEAFF. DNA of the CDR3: TGCGCCAGCAGCTTGAGGGGCGGGGACACTGAAGCTTTCTTT.

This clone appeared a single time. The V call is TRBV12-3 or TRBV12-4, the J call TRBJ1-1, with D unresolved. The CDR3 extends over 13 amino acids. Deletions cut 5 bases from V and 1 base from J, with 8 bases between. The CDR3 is CASSPQTNTEAFF. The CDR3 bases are TGTGCCAGCAGTCCACAGACGAACACTGAAGCTTTCTTT.

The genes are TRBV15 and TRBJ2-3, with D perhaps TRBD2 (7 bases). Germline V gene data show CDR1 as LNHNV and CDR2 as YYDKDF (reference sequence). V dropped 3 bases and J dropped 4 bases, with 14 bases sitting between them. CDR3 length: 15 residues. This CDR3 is CATSRLRGGADTQYF. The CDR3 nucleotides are TGTGCCACCAGCAGGTTGAGGGGGGGGGCAGATACGCAGTATTTT.

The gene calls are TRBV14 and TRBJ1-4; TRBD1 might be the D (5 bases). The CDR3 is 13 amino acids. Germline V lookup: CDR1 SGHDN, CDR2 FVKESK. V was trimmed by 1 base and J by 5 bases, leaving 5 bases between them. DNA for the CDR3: TGTGCCAGCAGCCAAGCAGGGAATGAAAAACTGTTTTTT. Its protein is CASSQAGNEKLFF.

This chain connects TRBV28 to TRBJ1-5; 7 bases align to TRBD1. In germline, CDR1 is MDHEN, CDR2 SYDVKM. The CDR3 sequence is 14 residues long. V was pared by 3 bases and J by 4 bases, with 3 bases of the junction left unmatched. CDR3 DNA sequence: TGTGCCAGCAGTTTTCAGGGGGGTAATCAGCCCCAGCATTTT. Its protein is CASSFQGGNQPQHF.

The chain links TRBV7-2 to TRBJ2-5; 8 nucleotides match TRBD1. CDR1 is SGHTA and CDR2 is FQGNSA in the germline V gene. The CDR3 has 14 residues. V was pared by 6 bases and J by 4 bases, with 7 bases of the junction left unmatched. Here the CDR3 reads CASRPGTGRETQYF. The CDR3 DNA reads TGTGCCAGCAGACCCGGGACAGGAAGAGAGACCCAGTACTTC.

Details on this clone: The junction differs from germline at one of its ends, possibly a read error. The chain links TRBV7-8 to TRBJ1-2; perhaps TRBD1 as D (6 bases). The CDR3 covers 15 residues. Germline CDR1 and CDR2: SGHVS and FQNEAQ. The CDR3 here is CASSLDAGTYQVLAF. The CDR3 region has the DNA TGTGCCAGCAGCTTAGACGCCGGGACATATCAAGTTCTCGCCTTC. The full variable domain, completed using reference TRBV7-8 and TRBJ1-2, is GAGVSQSPRYKVAKRGQDVALRCDPISGHVSLFWYQQALGQGPEFLTYFQNEAQLDKSGLPSDRFFAERPEGSVSTLKIQRTQQEDSAVYLCASSLDAGTYQVLAFGSGTRLTVV.

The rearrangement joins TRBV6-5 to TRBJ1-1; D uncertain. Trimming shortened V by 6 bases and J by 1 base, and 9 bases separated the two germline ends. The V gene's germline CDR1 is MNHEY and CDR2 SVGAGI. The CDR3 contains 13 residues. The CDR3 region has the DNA TGTGCCAGCAGCTCCAGACAGAACACTGAAGCTTTCTTT. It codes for CASSSRQNTEAFF.

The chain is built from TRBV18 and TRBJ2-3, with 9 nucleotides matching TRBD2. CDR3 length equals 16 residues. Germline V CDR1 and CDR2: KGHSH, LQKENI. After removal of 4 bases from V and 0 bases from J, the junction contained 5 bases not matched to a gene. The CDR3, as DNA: TGTGCCAGCTCACTGGAGCGGGGGGCGAGCACAGATACGCAGTATTTT. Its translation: CASSLERGASTDTQYF.